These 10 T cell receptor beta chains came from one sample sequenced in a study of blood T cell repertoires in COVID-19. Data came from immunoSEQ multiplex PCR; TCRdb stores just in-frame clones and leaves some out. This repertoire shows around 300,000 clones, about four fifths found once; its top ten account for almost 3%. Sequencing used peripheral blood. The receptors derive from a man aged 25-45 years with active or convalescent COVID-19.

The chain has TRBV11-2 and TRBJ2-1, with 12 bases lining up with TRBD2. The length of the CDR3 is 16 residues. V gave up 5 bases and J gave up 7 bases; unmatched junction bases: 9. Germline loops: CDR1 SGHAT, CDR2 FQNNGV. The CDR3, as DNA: TGTGCCAGCAGCCCCGGACTAGCGGGGCCTGGGAATGAGCAGTTCTTC. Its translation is CASSPGLAGPGNEQFF.

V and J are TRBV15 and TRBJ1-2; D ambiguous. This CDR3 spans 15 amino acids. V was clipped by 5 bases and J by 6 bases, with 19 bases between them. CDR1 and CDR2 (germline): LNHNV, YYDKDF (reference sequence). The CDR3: CATSSQRPAGDGYTF. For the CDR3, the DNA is TGTGCCACCAGCTCACAGCGGCCGGCGGGAGATGGCTACACCTTC.

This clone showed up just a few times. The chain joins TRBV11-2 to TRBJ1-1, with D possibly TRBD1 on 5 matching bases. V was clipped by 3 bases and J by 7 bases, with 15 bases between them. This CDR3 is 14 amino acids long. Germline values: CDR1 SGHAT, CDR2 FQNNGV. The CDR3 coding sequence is TGTGCCAGCAGCTTGAGGAGGGCGAGGGGTGAAGCTTTCTTT. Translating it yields CASSLRRARGEAFF.

The CDR3 coding sequence is TGTGCCAGCAGCCAGAGGACTTCGGGAAGCTACACCTTC. This gives the protein CASSQRTSGSYTF. The rearrangement joins TRBV14 to TRBJ1-2; D not certain. Germline V gene lookup returns CDR1 SGHDN and CDR2 FVKESK. Deletions cut 3 bases from V and 9 bases from J, with 14 bases between. This CDR3 spans 13 amino acids.

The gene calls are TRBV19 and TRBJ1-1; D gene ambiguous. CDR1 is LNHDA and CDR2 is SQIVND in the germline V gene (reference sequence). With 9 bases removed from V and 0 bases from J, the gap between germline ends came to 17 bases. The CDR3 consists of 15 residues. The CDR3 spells CASSKGGVLNTEAFF. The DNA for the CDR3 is TGTGCCAGCTCCAAGGGAGGTGTCCTGAACACTGAAGCTTTCTTT.

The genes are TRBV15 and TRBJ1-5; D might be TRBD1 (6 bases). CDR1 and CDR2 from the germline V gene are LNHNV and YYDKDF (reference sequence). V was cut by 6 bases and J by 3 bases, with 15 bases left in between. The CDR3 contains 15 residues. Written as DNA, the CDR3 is TGTGCCACCAGAAAAGCAGGGGTTGTCAATCAGCCCCAGCATTTT. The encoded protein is CATRKAGVVNQPQHF.

CDR3 loop: CASSFKRGEGHNEQFF. CDR3 nucleotides: TGTGCCAGCAGTTTTAAAAGGGGGGAGGGTCACAATGAGCAGTTCTTC. The chain couples TRBV6-5 to TRBJ2-1; D might be TRBD2 (7 bases). Germline V gene data show CDR1 as MNHEY and CDR2 as SVGAGI. V was pared by 4 bases and J by 5 bases, with 18 bases between. The CDR3 is 16 amino acids.

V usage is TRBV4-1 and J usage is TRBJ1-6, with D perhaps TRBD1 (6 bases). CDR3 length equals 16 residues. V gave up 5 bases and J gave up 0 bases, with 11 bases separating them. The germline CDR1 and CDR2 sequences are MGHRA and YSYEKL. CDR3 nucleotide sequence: TGCGCCAGCAGCAACACACAGGGCTCCTATAATTCACCCCTCCACTTT. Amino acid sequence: CASSNTQGSYNSPLHF.

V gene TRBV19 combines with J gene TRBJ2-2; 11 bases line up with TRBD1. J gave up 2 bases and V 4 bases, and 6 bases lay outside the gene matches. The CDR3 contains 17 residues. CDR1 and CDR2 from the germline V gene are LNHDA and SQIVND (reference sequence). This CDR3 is CASSRGTGGSNTGELFF. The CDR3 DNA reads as TGTGCCAGTAGTAGAGGGACAGGGGGGTCCAACACCGGGGAGCTGTTTTTT.

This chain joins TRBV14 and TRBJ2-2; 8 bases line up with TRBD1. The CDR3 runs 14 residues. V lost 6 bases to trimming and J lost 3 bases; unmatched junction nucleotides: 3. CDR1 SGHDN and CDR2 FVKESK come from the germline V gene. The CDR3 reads CASRTGDDTGELFF. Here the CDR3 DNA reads TGTGCCAGCAGGACAGGGGATGACACCGGGGAGCTGTTTTTT.